The 12 T cell receptor beta chains presented below share a single source sample, sequenced in a study of Graves' ophthalmopathy and Graves' hyperthyroidism. The TCR beta CDR3 regions underwent amplification from RNA transcripts. First-round RT-PCR relied on HTBI primers, and a second-round multiplex PCR came next. TCRdb redid the calling of the multiplex PCR reads with MiXCR, one entry per CDR3 protein. The data show around 40,000 distinct CDR3 sequences, over 40% seen once. Sequenced sample: peripheral blood. The receptors were gathered from an adult man with Graves' ophthalmopathy.

The J gene is TRBJ1-5, the V gene TRBV20-1, with 10 bases lining up with TRBD1. The CDR3 is made up of 16 amino acids. V dropped 7 bases and J dropped 5; count of bases not matched to a gene: 14. Germline CDR1 reads DFQATT; CDR2 reads SNEGSKA (reference sequence). The CDR3 region has the DNA TGCAGTGTCTCAAGACCGCGCGGACAGGGGGATCAGCCCCAGCATTTT. This codes for CSVSRPRGQGDQPQHF.

This clonotype was picked up many times. The V and J genes are TRBV3-1 and TRBJ1-2; D ambiguous. V was shortened by 0 bases and J by 4 bases, with 12 bases between the two germline ends. Germline V gene sequence: CDR1 LGHDT, CDR2 YNNKEL (reference sequence). There are 15 residues in the CDR3. Here the CDR3 DNA reads TGTGCCAGCAGCCAAGATTACGGGAAGAGCTATGGCTACACCTTC. It yields the protein CASSQDYGKSYGYTF.

The chain has TRBV6-6 and TRBJ2-2; D remains ambiguous. Germline CDR1 MNHNY, CDR2 SVGAGI (reference sequence). V was cut by 5 bases and J by 8 bases, with 6 bases left in between. CDR3 length: 11 residues. For the CDR3, the DNA is TGTGCCAGCAGTCTTCCAGGGGAGCTGTTTTTT. This encodes CASSLPGELFF.

A remark on this clonotype: No DNA is shown, since the ends of the CDR3 on it are uncertain; the CDR3 is the one TCRdb lists. V and J are TRBV10-3 and TRBJ2-5; no DNA check was done on the table's D call, TRBD1. Germline loops: CDR1 ENHRY, CDR2 SYGVKD. The CDR3 adds up to 18 amino acids, both ends counted. CDR3 in amino acids: CAICSARGALARQETQYF.

Comment on this clonotype: One end of the junction fails to match germline, which may point to a read error. The chain uses TRBV7-9 and TRBJ1-1; no firm D call. This CDR3 has 16 residues. Germline CDR1 SEHNR, CDR2 FQNEAQ (reference sequence). The CDR3: CASSSIPGGQNTEAFF. DNA of the CDR3: TGCGCCAGCAGCTCAATCCCGGGTGGCCAGAACACTGAAGCTTTCTTT. The complete variable domain, with remaining parts taken from reference TRBV7-9 and TRBJ1-1, reads DTGVSQNPRHKITKRGQNVTFRCDPISEHNRLYWYRQTLGQGPEFLTYFQNEAQLEKSRLLSDRFSAERPKGSFSTLEIQRTEQGDSAMYLCASSSIPGGQNTEAFFGQGTRLTVV.

The chain links TRBV29-1 to TRBJ2-7; 10 bases match TRBD1. Per germline, CDR1 SQVTM and CDR2 ANQGSEA. V lost 6 bases to trimming and J lost 0 bases; unmatched junction nucleotides: 2. The CDR3 sequence is 13 residues long. This CDR3 reads CSVRDRGSYEQYF. The CDR3 DNA follows: TGCAGCGTGAGGGACAGGGGCTCCTACGAGCAGTACTTC.

This clonotype has only a few counts. This chain joins TRBV27 and TRBJ2-7; the D is unclear. Germline CDR1 MNHEY, CDR2 SMNVEV (reference sequence). The CDR3 is 10 amino acids. Trimming pared 5 bases from V and 4 bases from J, leaving 3 bases between. For the CDR3, the DNA is TGTGCCAGCAGTGTTTACGAGCAGTACTTC. Translated, it gives CASSVYEQYF.

This sequence joins TRBV24-1 and TRBJ2-3; 7 bases are shared with TRBD2. The CDR3 sequence is 16 residues long. V was pared by 4 bases and J by 2 bases, with 8 bases of the junction left unmatched. Germline lookup yields CDR1 KGHDR and CDR2 SFDVKD. CDR3 protein: CATSDLGEGITDTQYF. The DNA of the CDR3 is TGTGCCACCAGTGACTTAGGGGAGGGGATCACAGATACGCAGTATTTT.

In this sample, this clonotype turned up many times. This chain uses TRBV27 with TRBJ1-1; 9 positions agree with TRBD1. After removal of 5 bases from V and 0 bases from J, the junction contained 4 bases not matched to a gene. The CDR3 is 15 residues long. Germline assignment: CDR1 MNHEY and CDR2 SMNVEV (reference sequence). DNA of the CDR3: TGTGCCAGCAGTCCAGGACAGGGGATGAACACTGAAGCTTTCTTT. As protein: CASSPGQGMNTEAFF.

This clonotype showed up many times. The rearrangement uses TRBV29-1 and TRBJ2-4; the D gene is possibly TRBD1 (6 bases). CDR3 size: 13 residues. Germline values: CDR1 SQVTM, CDR2 ANQGSEA. V lost 1 base, J lost 5 bases, and 9 bases lay in between. For the CDR3, the DNA is TGCAGCGTTGAAGGAGGGGGTCAAAACATTCAGTACTTC. This encodes CSVEGGGQNIQYF.

The sample holds many counts of this clonotype. The chain links TRBV6-4 to TRBJ2-1, with D perhaps TRBD2 (6 bases). Germline V gives CDR1 MRHNA, CDR2 SNTAGT. There are 14 residues in the CDR3. Between the trimmed V and J ends, which lost 4 bases and 8 bases, there was a span of 15 bases. The DNA of the CDR3 is TGTGCCAGCAGTGTAGCGGACCCCTCGGATGAGCAGTTCTTC. This gives the protein CASSVADPSDEQFF.

Ten or more counts support this clonotype. The V and J genes are TRBV11-2 and TRBJ2-5, with TRBD1 identical over 8 bases. Germline V CDR1 and CDR2: SGHAT, FQNNGV. Unmatched junction bases numbered 3, after V lost 5 bases and J lost 4 bases. The CDR3 covers 13 residues. The CDR3 nucleotides read TGTGCCAGCAGCCATGACAGGGGAGAGACCCAGTACTTC. As protein: CASSHDRGETQYF.